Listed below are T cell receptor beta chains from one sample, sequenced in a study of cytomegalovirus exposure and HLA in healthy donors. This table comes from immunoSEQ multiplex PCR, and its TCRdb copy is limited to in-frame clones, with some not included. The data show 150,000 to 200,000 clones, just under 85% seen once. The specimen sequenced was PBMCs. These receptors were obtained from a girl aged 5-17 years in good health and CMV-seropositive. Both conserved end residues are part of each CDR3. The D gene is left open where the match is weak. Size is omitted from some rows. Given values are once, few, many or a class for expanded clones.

DNA: TGTGCCAGCAGTGACATTTTCAGGGGCGGTGGCTACACCTTC
CDR3: CASSDIFRGGGYTF
J: TRBJ1-2
D: .
V: TRBV6-1
size: .

DNA: TGTGCCAGCAGTGTGGGACAGGGTCAGGGTAATGAAAAACTGTTTTTT
CDR3: CASSVGQGQGNEKLFF
J: TRBJ1-4
D: TRBD1
V: TRBV6-1
size: .

DNA: TGCGCCAGCAGTTCCACTATTGGAAACACCATATATTTT
CDR3: CASSSTIGNTIYF
J: TRBJ1-3
D: .
V: TRBV10-1
size: .

DNA: TGTGCCAGCAGTTCTGGACAGGGAAACACTGAAGCTTTCTTT
CDR3: CASSSGQGNTEAFF
J: TRBJ1-1
D: TRBD1
V: TRBV2
size: few

DNA: TGCGCCAGCAGCTCCCACCCGGGGACAGATGAAGCTTTCTTT
CDR3: CASSSHPGTDEAFF
J: TRBJ1-1
D: TRBD1
V: TRBV5-1
size: .

DNA: TGTGCCAGCTCAGAGGGGGCTAACACTGAAGCTTTCTTT
CDR3: CASSEGANTEAFF
J: TRBJ1-1
D: TRBD1
V: TRBV18
size: .

DNA: TGTGCCAGCAGCCTAACAGGGAGAGAGACCCAGTACTTC
CDR3: CASSLTGRETQYF
J: TRBJ2-5
D: .
V: TRBV11-1
size: .

DNA: TGTGCCAGCAACTTAGGGGGCGAGTCCTACAATGAGCAGTTCTTC
CDR3: CASNLGGESYNEQFF
J: TRBJ2-1
D: TRBD1
V: TRBV2
size: .

DNA: TGTGCCAGCAGCCTGAGGGCGGATAGCGGAAACACCATATATTTT
CDR3: CASSLRADSGNTIYF
J: TRBJ1-3
D: .
V: TRBV11-2
size: .

DNA: TGTGCCAGCTCACCAGGATCCACAGGGAAAGGCTACACCTTC
CDR3: CASSPGSTGKGYTF
J: TRBJ1-2
D: .
V: TRBV18
size: few

DNA: TGTGCCAGTAGTGCAGACAGGGGGTGGGCTGAAGCTTTCTTT
CDR3: CASSADRGWAEAFF
J: TRBJ1-1
D: TRBD1
V: TRBV19
size: .

DNA: TGTGCCACCGGGGAGCGGGGGGAGGAACATGAGCAGTTCTTC
CDR3: CATGERGEEHEQFF
J: TRBJ2-1
D: TRBD2
V: TRBV2
size: .

DNA: TGTGCCAGCAGGAGGGGGACAGCCTCCTACGAGCAGTACTTC
CDR3: CASRRGTASYEQYF
J: TRBJ2-7
D: TRBD1
V: TRBV5-5
size: .

DNA: TGTGCCAGCAGCTTGGCAGCTGGAAACACCATATATTTT
CDR3: CASSLAAGNTIYF
J: TRBJ1-3
D: .
V: TRBV11-2
size: .

DNA: TGTGCCAGTGAGAGGAGTATCCTCATGAACACTGAAGCTTTCTTT
CDR3: CASERSILMNTEAFF
J: TRBJ1-1
D: .
V: TRBV6-1
size: .

DNA: TGTGCCAGCAGCTACTCCGGGACAGACTACGAGCAGTACTTC
CDR3: CASSYSGTDYEQYF
J: TRBJ2-7
D: TRBD1
V: TRBV6-5
size: .

DNA: TGTGCCATCCGCCGGTCCCAGGGGCCTAACTATGGCTACACCTTC
CDR3: CAIRRSQGPNYGYTF
J: TRBJ1-2
D: .
V: TRBV10-3
size: .

DNA: TGTGCCAGCAGTGAAGAGAAGGGGGCCGGGGCTTTCTTT
CDR3: CASSEEKGAGAFF
J: TRBJ1-1
D: TRBD1
V: TRBV6-1
size: .

DNA: TGTGCCAGCAGCGGGGACCGACAGGGAAAGAGAAAGTTGAACACTGAAGCTTTCTTT
CDR3: CASSGDRQGKRKLNTEAFF
J: TRBJ1-1
D: TRBD1
V: TRBV7-8
size: .

DNA: TGTGCCAGCAGTGGACCGGGACAGGGGGTTAGCTCTGGAAACACCATATATTTT
CDR3: CASSGPGQGVSSGNTIYF
J: TRBJ1-3
D: TRBD1
V: TRBV2
size: .

DNA: TGTGCCAGCAGCGTAGCCCTATCCTACGAGCAGTACTTC
CDR3: CASSVALSYEQYF
J: TRBJ2-7
D: .
V: TRBV9
size: .

DNA: TGTGCCAGCAGCTTAGTGGAGTGGAGTACTGAAGCTTTCTTT
CDR3: CASSLVEWSTEAFF
J: TRBJ1-1
D: .
V: TRBV11-2
size: .

DNA: TGTGCCAGCAGCTCAGAAAGACAGGGATGGGAGACCCAGTACTTC
CDR3: CASSSERQGWETQYF
J: TRBJ2-5
D: TRBD1
V: TRBV7-6
size: .

DNA: TGTGCCAGCAGCTTATGGGCTAGCGGGGGGGAAGAGACCCAGTACTTC
CDR3: CASSLWASGGEETQYF
J: TRBJ2-5
D: TRBD2
V: TRBV7-8
size: few

DNA: TGTGCCAGCGGCCTACTAGCGGGGGATTATTACGAGCAGTACTTC
CDR3: CASGLLAGDYYEQYF
J: TRBJ2-7
D: TRBD2
V: TRBV6-1
size: once

DNA: TGTGCCAGCAGGGCGACAAGGACATCAGATACGCAGTATTTT
CDR3: CASRATRTSDTQYF
J: TRBJ2-3
D: .
V: TRBV6-5
size: once

DNA: TGTGCCAGCAGCGTGACAGGCGCCGAAGCTTTCTTT
CDR3: CASSVTGAEAFF
J: TRBJ1-1
D: .
V: TRBV7-9
size: .

DNA: TGCGCCAGCAGTGAGTCTCGGACTAGCGGGGGACGTTGGTTCTTC
CDR3: CASSESRTSGGRWFF
J: TRBJ2-1
D: TRBD2
V: TRBV10-1
size: .

DNA: TGTGCCAGCAGCTTTCCCGCGCTTGAGACCCAGTACTTC
CDR3: CASSFPALETQYF
J: TRBJ2-5
D: .
V: TRBV7-8
size: .

DNA: TGCGCCAGCAGCCAAGGAGGCAGTCACCGCTCTGGAAACACCATATATTTT
CDR3: CASSQGGSHRSGNTIYF
J: TRBJ1-3
D: .
V: TRBV4-1
size: .

DNA: TGTGCCAGCAGCGCCCCAGGGGGTTGGGAAGACTATGGCTACACCTTC
CDR3: CASSAPGGWEDYGYTF
J: TRBJ1-2
D: TRBD1
V: TRBV9
size: .

DNA: TGTGCCAGCAGCCAGGGAAACACCATATATTTT
CDR3: CASSQGNTIYF
J: TRBJ1-3
D: .
V: TRBV6-5
size: once

DNA: TGTGCCAGCACCCTCCCGGGGGGGACTGAAGCTTTCTTT
CDR3: CASTLPGGTEAFF
J: TRBJ1-1
D: .
V: TRBV6-5
size: .

DNA: TGTGCCACCAGCAGAGATTTCGACACTGAAGCTTTCTTT
CDR3: CATSRDFDTEAFF
J: TRBJ1-1
D: .
V: TRBV15
size: .

DNA: TGTGCCTGGAGCCGAAGGAGTTCGGATGGCTACACCTTC
CDR3: CAWSRRSSDGYTF
J: TRBJ1-2
D: .
V: TRBV30
size: .